The sequence of this T cell receptor (beta chain) was determined in a study of T-cell reconstitution after alpha-beta-depleted transplantation in children. The CDR3 is 14 amino acids. J lost 9 bases, V lost 3 bases, and 7 bases had no gene match. From germline, CDR1 is DFQATT and CDR2 SNEGSKA (reference sequence). During its preparation, the TCRbeta library received unique molecular identifiers. In TCRdb, the PCR reads were re-called with MiXCR into one record per CDR3 protein. The sample lists some 640,000 distinct CDR3 sequences; 16% were seen once. This chain uses TRBV20-1 with TRBJ1-6, with TRBD1 matching over 8 bases. The sequences come from PBMCs from the stem cell graft donor, collected from the stem cell graft. This clonotype originated in a human donor who donated a stem cell graft to a child with acute myeloid leukemia. The CDR3 DNA reads as TGCAGTGCTAGGAGGGACAGGCTAGTTTCACCCCTCCACTTT. Amino acid sequence: CSARRDRLVSPLHF.